This T cell receptor beta chain was captured in a study of Graves' ophthalmopathy and Graves' hyperthyroidism. Notes on the study in general: Thyroid clonotypes that were expanded above 0.001 frequency mostly also appeared in blood. Ophthalmopathy progression prediction by the model yielded a sensitivity of 60% to 71% and a specificity of 72.22%.

The authors amplified TCR beta CDR3 regions from RNA transcripts. Amplification began with first-round RT-PCR using HTBI primers, then second-round multiplex PCR was performed. TCRdb used MiXCR to reprocess the multiplex PCR reads, holding one entry per CDR3 protein. The sample includes about 550,000 distinct CDR3 sequences, roughly 40% of them seen just once. A word on this clonotype: Its antigen is undetermined.

The length of the CDR3 is 15 residues. The V segment lost 6 bases and the J segment 3 bases; nucleotides outside the gene matches: 7. Germline-derived CDR1 and CDR2 are SNHLY and FYNNEI. The diagnosis combined clinical symptoms, thyroxine, TRAb, thyroid ultrasound and orbital computed tomography scans. The receptor was isolated from an adult man with Graves' hyperthyroidism. This sequence joins TRBV2 and TRBJ2-5; 10 nucleotides match TRBD2. Sequencing was carried out using peripheral blood or thyroid tissue (not recorded which). CDR3: CASRAYTSGKETQYF. DNA of the CDR3: TGTGCCAGCAGGGCGTACACTAGCGGGAAAGAGACCCAGTACTTC.